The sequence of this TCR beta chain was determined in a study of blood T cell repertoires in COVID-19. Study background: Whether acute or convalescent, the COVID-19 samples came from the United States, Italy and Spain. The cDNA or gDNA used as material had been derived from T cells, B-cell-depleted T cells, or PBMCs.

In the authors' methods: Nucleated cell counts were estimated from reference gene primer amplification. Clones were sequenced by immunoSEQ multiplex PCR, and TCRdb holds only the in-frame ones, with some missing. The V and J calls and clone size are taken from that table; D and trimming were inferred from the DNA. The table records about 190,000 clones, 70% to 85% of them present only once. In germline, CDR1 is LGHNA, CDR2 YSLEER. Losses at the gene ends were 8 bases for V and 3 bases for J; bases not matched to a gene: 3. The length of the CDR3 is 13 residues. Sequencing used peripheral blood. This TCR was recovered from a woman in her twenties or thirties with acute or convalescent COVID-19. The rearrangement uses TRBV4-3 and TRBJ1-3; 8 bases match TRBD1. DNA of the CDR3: TGCGCCAGCGGGACAGGTATTGGAAACACCATATATTTT. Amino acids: CASGTGIGNTIYF.